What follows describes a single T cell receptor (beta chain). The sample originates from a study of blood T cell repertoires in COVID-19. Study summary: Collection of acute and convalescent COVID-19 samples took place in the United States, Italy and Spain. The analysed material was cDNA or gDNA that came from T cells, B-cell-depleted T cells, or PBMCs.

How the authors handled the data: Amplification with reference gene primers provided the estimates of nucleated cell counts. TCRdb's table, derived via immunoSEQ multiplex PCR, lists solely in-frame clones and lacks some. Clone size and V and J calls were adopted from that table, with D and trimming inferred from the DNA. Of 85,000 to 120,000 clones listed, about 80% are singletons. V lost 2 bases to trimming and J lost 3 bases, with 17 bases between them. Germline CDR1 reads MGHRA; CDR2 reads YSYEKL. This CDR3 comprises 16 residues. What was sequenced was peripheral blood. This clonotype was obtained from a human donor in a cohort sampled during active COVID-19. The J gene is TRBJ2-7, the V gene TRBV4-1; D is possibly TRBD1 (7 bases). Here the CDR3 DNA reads TGCGCCAGCAGCCAACGGGAGACAGGGAGCGGCTACGAGCAGTACTTC. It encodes CASSQRETGSGYEQYF.